This T cell receptor (beta chain) was documented in a study of T cell responses to AZD1222 COVID-19 vaccine. Study-level points and caveats: Spike-spanning, vaccine-associated CD4 TCRs were dominant at 160-218 and 743-854. Among the donors, most were white British and more were female, and clonal diversity was possibly underestimated. Seropositive AZD1222 recipients at baseline numbered only 6 or 7.

Researchers grouped second doses given at about 4 or about 12 weeks into one pool. Sequenced by immunoSEQ multiplex PCR; TCRdb stores in-frame clones only, minus some. The table has fewer than 70,000 clones, around three quarters seen once. Concerning this clone: Its cognate antigen is unknown.

CDR3 size: 15 residues. The germline V gene has CDR1 SGHNT and CDR2 YENEEA. With 0 bases clipped from V and 5 bases from J, the junction kept 7 bases outside the gene matches. This receptor was obtained from an adult who received the AZD1222 COVID-19 vaccine. The material was peripheral blood, obtained 28 days after the second AZD1222 dose. The chain employs TRBV11-3 and TRBJ2-7; TRBD1 agrees at 7 bases. CDR3 residues: CASSLDQTGENEQYF. CDR3 nucleotides: TGTGCCAGCAGCTTAGATCAAACAGGGGAGAACGAGCAGTACTTC.